This TCR beta chain was recovered during a study of blood T cell repertoires in COVID-19. Study background: COVID-19 samples collected from the United States, Italy and Spain covered acute and convalescent phases. Sources were T cells, B-cell-depleted T cells, or PBMCs; the material itself was cDNA or gDNA.

The V gene lost 5 bases and the J gene lost 2 bases, with 13 bases spanning the gap. CDR1 is SSHAT and CDR2 is FNYEAQ in the germline V gene (reference sequence). The CDR3 totals 15 residues. In the authors' methods: For nucleated cells, counts were estimated from reference gene primer amplification. Assay: immunoSEQ multiplex PCR; the TCRdb copy retains only in-frame clones and omits some. The DNA was the basis for D and trimming; V, J and clone size are from that table. The repertoire includes more than 200,000 clones, approximately 82% of them detected once, and 7.5% to 9% sits in the top ten. Sequenced material: peripheral blood. This rearrangement joins TRBV7-7 to TRBJ2-1; weak D call: TRBD2 (6 bases). This sequence was found in a woman aged 45-65 years with acute or convalescent COVID-19. CDR3 protein: CASSPGTETYNEQFF. Written as DNA, the CDR3 is TGTGCCAGCAGCCCCGGGACTGAGACCTACAATGAGCAGTTCTTC.